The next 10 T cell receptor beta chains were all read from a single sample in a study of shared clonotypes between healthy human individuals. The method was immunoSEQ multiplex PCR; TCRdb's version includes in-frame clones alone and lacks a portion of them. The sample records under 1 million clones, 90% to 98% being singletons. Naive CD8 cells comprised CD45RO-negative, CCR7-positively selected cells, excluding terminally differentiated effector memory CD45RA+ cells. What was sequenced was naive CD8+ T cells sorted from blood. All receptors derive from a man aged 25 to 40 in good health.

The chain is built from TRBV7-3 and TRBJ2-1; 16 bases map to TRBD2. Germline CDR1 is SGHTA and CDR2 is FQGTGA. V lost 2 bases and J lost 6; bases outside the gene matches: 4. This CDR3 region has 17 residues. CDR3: CASSLSGTSGRANEQFF. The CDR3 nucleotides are TGTGCCAGCAGCTTATCCGGGACTAGCGGGAGGGCCAATGAGCAGTTCTTC.

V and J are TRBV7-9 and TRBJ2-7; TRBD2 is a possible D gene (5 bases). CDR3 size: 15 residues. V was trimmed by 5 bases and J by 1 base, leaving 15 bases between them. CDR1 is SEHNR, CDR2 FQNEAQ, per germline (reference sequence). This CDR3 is CASSPSRRGSYEQYF. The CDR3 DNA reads TGTGCCAGCAGCCCGTCGCGTCGGGGATCCTACGAGCAGTACTTC.

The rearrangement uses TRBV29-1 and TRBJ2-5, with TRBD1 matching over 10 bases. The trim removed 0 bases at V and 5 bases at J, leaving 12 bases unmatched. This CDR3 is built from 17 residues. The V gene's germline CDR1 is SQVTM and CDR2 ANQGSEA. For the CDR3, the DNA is TGCAGCGTTGAAGATGCGATGGGACAGGGGATGGCGGAGACCCAGTACTTC. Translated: CSVEDAMGQGMAETQYF.

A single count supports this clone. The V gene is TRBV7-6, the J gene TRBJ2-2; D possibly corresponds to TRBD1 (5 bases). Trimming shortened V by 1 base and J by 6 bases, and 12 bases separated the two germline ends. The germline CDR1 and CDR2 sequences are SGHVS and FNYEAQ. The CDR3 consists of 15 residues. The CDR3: CASSLGQGSAGELFF. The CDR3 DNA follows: TGTGCCAGCAGCTTAGGTCAGGGCTCGGCCGGGGAGCTGTTTTTT.

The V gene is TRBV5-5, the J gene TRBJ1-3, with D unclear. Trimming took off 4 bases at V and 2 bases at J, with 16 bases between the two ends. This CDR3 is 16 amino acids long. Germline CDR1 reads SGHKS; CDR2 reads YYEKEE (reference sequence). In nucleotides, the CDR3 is TGTGCCAGCAGCCTTGGCCCCCTCATTGCTGGAAACACCATATATTTT. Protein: CASSLGPLIAGNTIYF.

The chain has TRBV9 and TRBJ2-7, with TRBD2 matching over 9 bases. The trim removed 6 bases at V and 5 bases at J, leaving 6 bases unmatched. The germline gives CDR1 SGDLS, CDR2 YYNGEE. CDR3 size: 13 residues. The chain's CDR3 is CASTASGNDEQYF. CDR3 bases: TGTGCCAGCACGGCTAGCGGGAACGACGAGCAGTACTTC. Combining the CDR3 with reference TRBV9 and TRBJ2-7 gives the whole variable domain DSGVTQTPKHLITATGQRVTLRCSPRSGDLSVYWYQQSLDQGLQFLIQYYNGEERAKGNILERFSAQQFPDLHSELNLSSLELGDSALYFCASTASGNDEQYFGPGTRLTVT.

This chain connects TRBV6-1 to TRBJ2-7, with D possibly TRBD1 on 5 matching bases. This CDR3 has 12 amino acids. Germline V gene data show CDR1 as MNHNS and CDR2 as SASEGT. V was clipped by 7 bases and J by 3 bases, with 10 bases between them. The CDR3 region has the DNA TGTGCCAGCACCCTGGGGCTCTACGAGCAGTACTTC. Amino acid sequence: CASTLGLYEQYF.

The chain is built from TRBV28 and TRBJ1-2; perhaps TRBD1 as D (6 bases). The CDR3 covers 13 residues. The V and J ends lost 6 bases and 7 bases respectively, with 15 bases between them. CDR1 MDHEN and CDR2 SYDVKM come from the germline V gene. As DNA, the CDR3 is TGTGCCAGCAGCGGCAGGGGTTCTTCTGGCTACACCTTC. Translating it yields CASSGRGSSGYTF.

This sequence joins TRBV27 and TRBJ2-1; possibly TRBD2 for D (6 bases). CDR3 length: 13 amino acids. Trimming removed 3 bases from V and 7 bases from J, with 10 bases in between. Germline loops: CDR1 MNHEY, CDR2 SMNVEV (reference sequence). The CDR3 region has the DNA TGTGCCAGCAGTTTGGCGGGGCTGAATGAGCAGTTCTTC. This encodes CASSLAGLNEQFF.

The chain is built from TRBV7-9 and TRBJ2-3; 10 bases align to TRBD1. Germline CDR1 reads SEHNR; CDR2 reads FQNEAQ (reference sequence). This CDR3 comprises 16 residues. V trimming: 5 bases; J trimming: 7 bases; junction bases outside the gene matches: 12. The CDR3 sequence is CASSRQGATTVNTQYF. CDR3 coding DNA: TGTGCCAGCAGCCGACAGGGGGCAACAACAGTGAATACGCAGTATTTT. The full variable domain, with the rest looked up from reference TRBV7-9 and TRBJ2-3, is DTGVSQNPRHKITKRGQNVTFRCDPISEHNRLYWYRQTLGQGPEFLTYFQNEAQLEKSRLLSDRFSAERPKGSFSTLEIQRTEQGDSAMYLCASSRQGATTVNTQYFGPGTRLTVL.